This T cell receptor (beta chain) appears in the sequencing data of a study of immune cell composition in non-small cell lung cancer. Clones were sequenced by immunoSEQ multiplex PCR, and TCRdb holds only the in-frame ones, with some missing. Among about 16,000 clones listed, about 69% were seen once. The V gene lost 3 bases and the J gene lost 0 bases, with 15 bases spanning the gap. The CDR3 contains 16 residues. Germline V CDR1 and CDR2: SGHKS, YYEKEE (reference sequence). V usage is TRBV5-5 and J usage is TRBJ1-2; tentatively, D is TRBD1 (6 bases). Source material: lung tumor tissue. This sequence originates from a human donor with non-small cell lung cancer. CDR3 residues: CASSSFPQGTNYGYTF. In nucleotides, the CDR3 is TGTGCCAGCAGCTCGTTCCCCCAGGGGACTAACTATGGCTACACCTTC.